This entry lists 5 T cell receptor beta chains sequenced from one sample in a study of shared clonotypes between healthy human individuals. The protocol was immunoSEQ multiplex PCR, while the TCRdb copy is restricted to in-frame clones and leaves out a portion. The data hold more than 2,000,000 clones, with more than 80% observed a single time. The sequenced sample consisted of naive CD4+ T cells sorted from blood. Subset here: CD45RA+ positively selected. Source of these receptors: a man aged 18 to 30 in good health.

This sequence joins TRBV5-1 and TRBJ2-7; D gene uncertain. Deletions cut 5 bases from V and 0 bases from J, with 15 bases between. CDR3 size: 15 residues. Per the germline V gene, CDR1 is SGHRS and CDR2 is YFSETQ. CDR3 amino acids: CASRYLTDSSYEQYF. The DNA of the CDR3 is TGCGCCAGCAGGTACCTAACGGATAGCTCCTACGAGCAGTACTTC.

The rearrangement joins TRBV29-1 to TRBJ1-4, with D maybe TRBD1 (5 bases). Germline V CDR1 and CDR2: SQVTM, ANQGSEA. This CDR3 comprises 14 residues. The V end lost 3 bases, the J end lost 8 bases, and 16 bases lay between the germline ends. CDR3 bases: TGCAGCGTTGATCTGGGGGGGTTAGGAGAAAAACTGTTTTTT. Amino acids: CSVDLGGLGEKLFF.

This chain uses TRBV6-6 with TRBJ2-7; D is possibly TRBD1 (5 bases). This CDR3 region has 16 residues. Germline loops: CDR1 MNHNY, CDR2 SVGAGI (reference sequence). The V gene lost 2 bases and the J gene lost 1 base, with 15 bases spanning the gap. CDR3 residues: CASSYKATEGSYEQYF. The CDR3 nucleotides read TGTGCCAGCAGTTACAAGGCGACAGAAGGGTCCTACGAGCAGTACTTC.

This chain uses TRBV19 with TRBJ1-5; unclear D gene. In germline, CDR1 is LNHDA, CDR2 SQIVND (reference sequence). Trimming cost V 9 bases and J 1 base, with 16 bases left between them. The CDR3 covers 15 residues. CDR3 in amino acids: CASNPRADSNQPQHF. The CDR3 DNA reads TGTGCCAGCAATCCACGGGCGGACAGCAATCAGCCCCAGCATTTT.

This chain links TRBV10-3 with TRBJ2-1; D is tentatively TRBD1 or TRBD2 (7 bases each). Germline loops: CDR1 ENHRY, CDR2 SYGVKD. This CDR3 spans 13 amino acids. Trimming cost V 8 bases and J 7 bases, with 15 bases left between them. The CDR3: CAIGQGGKNEQFF. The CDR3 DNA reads TGTGCCATCGGGCAGGGGGGGAAAAATGAGCAGTTCTTC.